A single T cell receptor (beta chain) is shown here with its context. Patients at the Seattle site were enrolled during active infection and followed longitudinally. The record originates from a study of blood T cell repertoires in COVID-19. Original processing methods: Reference gene primers were amplified, and this amplification served to estimate nucleated cell counts. Profiled with immunoSEQ multiplex PCR; TCRdb holds only in-frame clones, not every one. That table supplies the V and J calls and clone size; D and trimming were determined from the DNA. Altogether around 310,000 clones are present, roughly 89% being singletons, with the ten largest covering 1%. The sequenced sample consisted of peripheral blood. The TCR originated in a middle-aged woman with COVID-19, enrolled during active disease.

CDR3 nucleotides: TGTGCAAGTCGCTTAGCAGGGGCTCAGCCCCAGCATTTT. This codes for CASRLAGAQPQHF. V gene TRBV12-2 combines with J gene TRBJ1-5; the listed D gene, TRBD1, was not tested against the DNA. TRBV12-2 is listed as a pseudogene. The CDR3 runs to 13 residues.